One T cell receptor beta chain is described in this entry. The data originate from a study of OX40 agonist ivuxolimab in advanced cancers. From germline, CDR1 is LNHDA and CDR2 SQIVND (reference sequence). V lost 7 bases and J lost 4, with 16 bases in between. CDR3 length: 14 amino acids. Profiling relied on immunoSEQ multiplex PCR, and the TCRdb table lists in-frame clones only, not all of them. Of tens of thousands of clones listed, roughly 80% are singletons. The TCR comes from an adult with an advanced solid tumor such as melanoma, head and neck, liver or kidney cancer. This chain links TRBV19 with TRBJ1-1; unclear D gene. The input for sequencing was CD4+ or CD8+ T cells sorted from blood, taken in a trial of the OX40 agonist ivuxolimab. In nucleotides, the CDR3 is TGTGCCAGTAATCCTAATGTCCGGAGCACTGAAGCTTTCTTT. As protein: CASNPNVRSTEAFF.